The 19 T cell receptor beta chains below all came from one sample that was sequenced in a study of T cell repertoires in cytomegalovirus infection. These receptors' antigens are unknown. TCRdb recomputed calls from the reads with MiXCR, one row per CDR3 protein. The table includes some 310,000 distinct CDR3 sequences, roughly 25% detected once. Source: cultured PBMCs, taken from culture after CMV antigen stimulation. The receptors derive from a human donor in good health (CMV status not recorded). Some clones in this sample may be carry-over from other donors' samples.

This clonotype was observed at least ten times. This rearrangement joins TRBV10-3 to TRBJ1-1; D is unresolved. Trimming pared 5 bases from V and 1 base from J, leaving 8 bases between. Germline loops: CDR1 ENHRY, CDR2 SYGVKD. This CDR3 region has 13 residues. The CDR3 nucleotides read TGTGCCATCAGTCCCGACGGGAACACTGAAGCTTTCTTT. This codes for CAISPDGNTEAFF.

This clonotype appeared many times. The chain is built from TRBV7-2 and TRBJ1-5, with 7 bases aligning to TRBD1. The CDR3 is made up of 15 amino acids. The germline gives CDR1 SGHTA, CDR2 FQGNSA. V lost 0 bases and J lost 5; bases outside the gene matches: 4. Here the CDR3 reads CASSLATGTDQPQHF. DNA for the CDR3: TGTGCCAGCAGCTTAGCGACAGGGACGGATCAGCCCCAGCATTTT.

The V gene is TRBV28, the J gene TRBJ2-7; D gene unclear. CDR3 length: 13 amino acids. V lost 6 bases to trimming and J lost 3 bases, with 12 bases between them. Germline CDR1 reads MDHEN; CDR2 reads SYDVKM. CDR3: CASSYRSRYEQYF. DNA of the CDR3: TGTGCCAGCAGCTACAGAAGTCGCTACGAGCAGTACTTC.

This clonotype was counted only a few times. The chain recombines TRBV6-2 or TRBV6-3 with TRBJ2-3; D perhaps matches TRBD2 (6 bases). The germline CDR1 and CDR2 sequences are MNHEY and SVGEGT. The CDR3 length is 13 residues. The V gene lost 5 bases and the J gene lost 6 bases, with 12 bases spanning the gap. In nucleotides, the CDR3 is TGTGCCAGCAGTGATGGAGGGCCGGATACGCAGTATTTT. Amino acid sequence: CASSDGGPDTQYF.

The chain joins TRBV7-4 to TRBJ1-2, with 8 bases lining up with TRBD1. The length of the CDR3 is 15 residues. The germline gives CDR1 SGHVT, CDR2 SQSDAQ. Trimming cost V 5 bases and J 4 bases; bases outside gene matches: 9. CDR3 sequence: CASSHRDRYPYGYTF. CDR3 in DNA: TGTGCCAGCAGCCACCGGGACAGGTATCCCTATGGCTACACCTTC.

This clonotype was recorded a few times. The chain recombines TRBV11-2 with TRBJ1-6; no clear D. V was cut by 6 bases and J by 0 bases, with 12 bases left in between. Per the germline V gene, CDR1 is SGHAT and CDR2 is FQNNGV. CDR3 length equals 16 residues. Here the CDR3 DNA reads TGTGCCAGCAGAGGTACTACGAGCTCCTATAATTCACCCCTCCACTTT. It specifies CASRGTTSSYNSPLHF.

This clonotype has a handful of counts. This sequence joins TRBV19 and TRBJ2-5; TRBD2 is a possible D gene (5 bases). This CDR3 has 14 amino acids. Deletions cut 1 base from V and 2 bases from J, with 8 bases between. Germline CDR1 LNHDA, CDR2 SQIVND (reference sequence). CDR3 coding DNA: TGTGCCAGTAGTATAGCGGACTTACAAGAGACCCAGTACTTC. Translated: CASSIADLQETQYF.

This clonotype was picked up a small number of times. The V gene is TRBV7-9, the J gene TRBJ2-3; D is unresolved. V shed 5 bases and J shed 2 bases, with 23 bases lying between them. This CDR3 comprises 18 residues. Germline V lookup: CDR1 SEHNR, CDR2 FQNEAQ (reference sequence). CDR3 coding DNA: TGTGCCAGCAGCCCGAAAGCCGGGCCCTACTCTGACACAGATACGCAGTATTTT. It specifies CASSPKAGPYSDTDTQYF.

The chain joins TRBV5-5 to TRBJ2-2, with 7 bases lining up with TRBD1. This CDR3 is 15 amino acids long. Germline CDR1 SGHKS, CDR2 YYEKEE (reference sequence). Trimming at V came to 3 bases and at J to 2 bases, leaving 4 bases not matched to a gene. CDR3 sequence: CASSSTGLNTGELFF. The CDR3 coding sequence is TGTGCCAGCAGCTCGACAGGGCTTAACACCGGGGAGCTGTTTTTT.

In this sample, this clonotype turned up a few times. CDR3: CASSANPGYNEQFF. CDR3 bases: TGTGCCAGCAGCGCCAACCCGGGGTACAATGAGCAGTTCTTC. The chain couples TRBV7-2 to TRBJ2-1; a weak D match, TRBD2 (5 bases). V lost 5 bases to trimming and J lost 4 bases, with 12 bases between them. This CDR3 is 14 amino acids long. Germline V gene data show CDR1 as SGHTA and CDR2 as FQGNSA.

This chain links TRBV27 with TRBJ1-1; a possible D gene is TRBD1 (6 bases). This CDR3 region has 14 residues. Germline CDR1 and CDR2: MNHEY and SMNVEV (reference sequence). The V end was cut by 3 bases, the J end by 3 bases, with 11 bases between. Written as DNA, the CDR3 is TGTGCCAGCAGTTTGACAAGGGGGGACACTGAAGCTTTCTTT. This encodes CASSLTRGDTEAFF.

The chain recombines TRBV19 with TRBJ2-1; 12 bases are shared with TRBD2. Looked up from germline, CDR1 is LNHDA and CDR2 is SQIVND (reference sequence). Trimming took 6 bases from V and 0 from J; bases not matched to a gene: 15. CDR3 length: 20 amino acids. Written as DNA, the CDR3 is TGTGCCAGTAGCCCTAGGGGGCTAGCGGGAGGGAAGATCTCCTACAATGAGCAGTTCTTC. This encodes CASSPRGLAGGKISYNEQFF.

The rearrangement links TRBV7-9 to TRBJ2-1; 8 nucleotides align to TRBD2. Germline CDR1 reads SEHNR; CDR2 reads FQNEAQ (reference sequence). Losses at the gene ends were 5 bases for V and 4 bases for J; bases not matched to a gene: 7. This CDR3 contains 15 residues. The CDR3 is CASSHGGAGYNEQFF. CDR3 DNA sequence: TGTGCCAGCAGCCACGGGGGGGCAGGGTACAATGAGCAGTTCTTC.

This clonotype was picked up many times. The chain recombines TRBV7-2 with TRBJ2-2; D is perhaps TRBD2 (5 bases). Germline lookup yields CDR1 SGHTA and CDR2 FQGNSA. V was trimmed by 11 bases and J by 4 bases, leaving 14 bases between them. This CDR3 spans 13 amino acids. The CDR3 sequence is CAVPPRGTGELFF. In DNA form, the CDR3 reads TGTGCCGTCCCCCCTCGGGGCACCGGGGAGCTGTTTTTT.

This clonotype was seen only a few times. The chain combines TRBV29-1 with TRBJ1-1, with D perhaps matching TRBD1 (6 bases). V lost 7 bases, J lost 4 bases, and 28 bases lay in between. Germline CDR1 SQVTM, CDR2 ANQGSEA. The CDR3 sequence is 17 residues long. Here the CDR3 reads CSADPVLGQGSGTEAFF. The CDR3 nucleotides are TGCAGCGCTGACCCAGTGTTGGGGCAGGGGAGCGGCACTGAAGCTTTCTTT. Variable domain in full (rest from reference TRBV29-1 and TRBJ1-1): SAVISQKPSRDICQRGTSLTIQCQVDSQVTMMFWYRQQPGQSLTLIATANQGSEATYESGFVIDKFPISRPNLTFSTLTVSNMSPEDSSIYLCSADPVLGQGSGTEAFFGQGTRLTVV.

The gene calls are TRBV9 and TRBJ2-7; a possible D gene is TRBD1 (6 bases). Germline values: CDR1 SGDLS, CDR2 YYNGEE. V gave up 0 bases and J gave up 4 bases, with 14 bases separating them. The CDR3 has 15 amino acids. The CDR3 is CASSVDGGRVYEQYF. CDR3 in DNA: TGTGCCAGCAGCGTAGATGGGGGCCGAGTGTACGAGCAGTACTTC.

The genes are TRBV5-1 and TRBJ2-7; TRBD1 aligns across 9 bases. There are 13 residues in the CDR3. J gave up 5 bases and V 3 bases, and 3 bases lay outside the gene matches. Germline CDR1 reads SGHRS; CDR2 reads YFSETQ. Here the CDR3 DNA reads TGCGCCAGCAGCTACCGGGACAGGGACGAGCAGTACTTC. Amino acid sequence: CASSYRDRDEQYF. The full variable domain, its missing parts supplied by reference TRBV5-1 and TRBJ2-7, is KAGVTQTPRYLIKTRGQQVTLSCSPISGHRSVSWYQQTPGQGLQFLFEYFSETQRNKGNFPGRFSGRQFSNSRSEMNVSTLELGDSALYLCASSYRDRDEQYFGPGTRLTVT.

Only a few counts were recorded for this clonotype. The CDR3, as DNA: TGTGCCAGCGGCAGCGGGAGGGAAAGGAATGAGCAGTTCTTC. It specifies CASGSGRERNEQFF. J is TRBJ2-1 and V is TRBV7-8, with 10 bases identical to TRBD2. Trimming cost V 8 bases and J 7 bases; bases outside gene matches: 8. The CDR3 length is 14 residues. Per the germline V gene, CDR1 is SGHVS and CDR2 is FQNEAQ.

This clonotype was detected ten times or more. The chain couples TRBV7-2 to TRBJ2-7, with a weak D call TRBD1 (6 bases). V was trimmed by 6 bases and J by 7 bases, leaving 13 bases between them. Looked up from germline, CDR1 is SGHTA and CDR2 is FQGNSA. The CDR3 length is 12 residues. The CDR3 loop reads CASSRGRGEQYV. The CDR3 DNA follows: TGTGCCAGCAGTCGGGGCAGGGGTGAGCAGTACGTC.